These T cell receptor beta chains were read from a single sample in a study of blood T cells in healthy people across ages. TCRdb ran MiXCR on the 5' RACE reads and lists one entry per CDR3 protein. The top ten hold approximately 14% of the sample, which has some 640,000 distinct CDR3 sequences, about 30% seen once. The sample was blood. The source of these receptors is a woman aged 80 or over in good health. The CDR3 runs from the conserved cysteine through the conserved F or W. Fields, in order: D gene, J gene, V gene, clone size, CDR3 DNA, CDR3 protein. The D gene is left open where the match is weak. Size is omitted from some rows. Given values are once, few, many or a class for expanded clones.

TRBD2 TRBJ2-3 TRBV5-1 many TGCGCCAGCAGCTTGGTGGCTAGCGGGGGGACAGATACGCAGTATTTT CASSLVASGGTDTQYF
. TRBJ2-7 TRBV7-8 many TGTGCCAGCAGCTTAATCGGACGAAGCGAGCAGTACTTC CASSLIGRSEQYF
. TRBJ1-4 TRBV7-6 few TGTGCCAGCAGCCGGGGGGGGCATTCTGAAAAACTGTTTTTT CASSRGGHSEKLFF
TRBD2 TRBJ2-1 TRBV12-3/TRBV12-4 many TGTGCCAGCAGTTGGGGCGGGGGGGCTTTTTTGGAGCAGTTCTTC CASSWGGGAFLEQFF
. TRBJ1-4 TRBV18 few TGTGCCAGCTCAGAGGGTGTGACAGAAAAACTGTTTTTT CASSEGVTEKLFF
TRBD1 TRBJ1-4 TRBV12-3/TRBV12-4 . TGTGCCAGCAGTTTCGGGACAGGGGTGTCTAAACTGTTTTTT CASSFGTGVSKLFF
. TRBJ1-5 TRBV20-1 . TGCAGTGCTAGTCAGGGTACGAGGCGTCAGCCCCAGCATTTT CSASQGTRRQPQHF
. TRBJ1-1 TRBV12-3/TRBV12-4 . TGTACCAGCAGCTCGTCCGGGGGCTTGAACACTGAAGCTTTCTTT CTSSSSGGLNTEAFF
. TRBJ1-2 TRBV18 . TGTGCCAGTCCACCTGTGGGGGCTGGTGGCTACACCTTC CASPPVGAGGYTF
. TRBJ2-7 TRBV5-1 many TGCGCCAGCAGCCAGGCCTTTGGCGAGCAGTACTTC CASSQAFGEQYF
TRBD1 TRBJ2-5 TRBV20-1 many TGCAGTGCTCGACCGCCCCCGGGACAGGGGGTGTCGGAGACCCAGTACTTC CSARPPPGQGVSETQYF
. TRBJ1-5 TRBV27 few TGTGCCAGCAGTAGAATATGGAATCAGCCCCAGCATTTT CASSRIWNQPQHF
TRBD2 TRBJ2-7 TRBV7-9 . TGTGCCAGCAGCCGCGCGGGGGGTGAAGTCTACGAGCAGTACTTC CASSRAGGEVYEQYF
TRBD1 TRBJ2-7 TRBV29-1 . TGCAGCGTGGAGGACAGGAGCCATTACGAGCAGTACTTC CSVEDRSHYEQYF
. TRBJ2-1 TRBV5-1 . TGCGCCAGCGCCTCGCTGGTCGGAGATGAGCAGTTCTTC CASASLVGDEQFF
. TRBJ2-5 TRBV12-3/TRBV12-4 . TGTGCCAGCAGACTACTAGCTAGAACAGCTGAGCAATACTTC CASRLLARTAEQYF
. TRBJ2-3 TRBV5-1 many TGCGCCAGCAGCTTATCCGGGACACTTAACACAGATACGCAGTATTTT CASSLSGTLNTDTQYF